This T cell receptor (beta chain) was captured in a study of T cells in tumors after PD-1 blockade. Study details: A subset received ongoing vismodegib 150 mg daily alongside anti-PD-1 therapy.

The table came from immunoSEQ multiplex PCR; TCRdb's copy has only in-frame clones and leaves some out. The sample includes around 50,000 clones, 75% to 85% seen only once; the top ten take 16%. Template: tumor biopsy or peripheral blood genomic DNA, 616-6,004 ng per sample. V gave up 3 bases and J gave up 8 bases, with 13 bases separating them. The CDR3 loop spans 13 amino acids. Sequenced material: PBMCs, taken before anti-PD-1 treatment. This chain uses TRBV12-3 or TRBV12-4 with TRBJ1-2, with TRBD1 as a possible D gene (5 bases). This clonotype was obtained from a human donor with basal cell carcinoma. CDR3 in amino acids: CASSLGVSGGYTF. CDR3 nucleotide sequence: TGTGCCAGCAGTTTGGGGGTTTCAGGCGGCTACACCTTC.